The 8 T cell receptor beta chains presented below share a single source sample, sequenced in a study of molecular identifiers for immune sequencing clone quantification. From the PCR reads, TCRdb called clonotypes with MiXCR, one entry per CDR3 protein. The sample carries a few hundred thousand distinct CDR3 sequences, around a fifth recorded once. The specimen was naive CD8+ T cells from blood, with Jurkat cell RNA spiked in. The subset: FACS-sorted CD8+CD4-CCR7+CD45RA+ naive T cells. All receptors derive from a human donor in good health. Some libraries in this study had Jurkat cell RNA spiked in.

Many counts were recorded for this clonotype. The V and J genes are TRBV20-1 and TRBJ1-5, with 7 bases identical to TRBD1. Germline trimming cut 2 bases from V and 4 bases from J; bases unmatched to any gene: 5. Per germline, CDR1 DFQATT and CDR2 SNEGSKA (reference sequence). This CDR3 spans 14 amino acids. CDR3 DNA sequence: TGCAGTGCTAGAAGTCAGGGGGGAAATCAGCCCCAGCATTTT. As protein: CSARSQGGNQPQHF.

This clonotype was found once. Sequence at one end of the junction differs from germline and may be a read error. The CDR3 nucleotides read TGTACCAGCAGCTTACTCCCCGGGAGTGAGCAGTACTTC. This sequence encodes CTSSLLPGSEQYF. The V call is TRBV7-9, the J call TRBJ2-7; D may be TRBD2 (6 bases). This CDR3 is built from 13 residues. Germline assignment: CDR1 SEHNR and CDR2 FQNEAQ (reference sequence). Combining the CDR3 with reference TRBV7-9 and TRBJ2-7 gives the whole variable domain DTGVSQNPRHKITKRGQNVTFRCDPISEHNRLYWYRQTLGQGPEFLTYFQNEAQLEKSRLLSDRFSAERPKGSFSTLEIQRTEQGDSAMYLCTSSLLPGSEQYFGPGTRLTVT.

V gene TRBV4-3 combines with J gene TRBJ1-5, with a weak D call TRBD1 (5 bases). Trimming removed 1 base from V and 2 bases from J, with 15 bases in between. The CDR3 spans 17 residues. From germline, CDR1 is LGHNA and CDR2 YSLEER. CDR3: CASSQVHTGTGNQPQHF. The CDR3, as DNA: TGCGCCAGCAGCCAAGTCCACACGGGGACGGGCAATCAGCCCCAGCATTTT.

The table lists this clonotype with a few counts. The J gene is TRBJ1-6, the V gene TRBV4-1; D is perhaps TRBD1 (5 bases). CDR1 MGHRA and CDR2 YSYEKL come from the germline V gene. The CDR3 has 15 residues. Trimming pared 0 bases from V and 9 bases from J, leaving 12 bases between. The CDR3 nucleotides read TGCGCCAGCAGCCAAGATCCGGGGCTGAGTTCACCCCTCCACTTT. This codes for CASSQDPGLSSPLHF.

This clonotype was detected many times. The rearrangement uses TRBV20-1 and TRBJ2-7; 10 nucleotides agree with TRBD2. CDR1 DFQATT and CDR2 SNEGSKA come from the germline V gene (reference sequence). The CDR3 spans 15 residues. Germline trimming cut 5 bases from V and 4 bases from J; bases unmatched to any gene: 11. The CDR3 bases are TGCAGTGCTCCGGAGGCTAGCGGGAGTGGATACGAGCAGTACTTC. Translating gives CSAPEASGSGYEQYF.

This chain joins TRBV18 and TRBJ2-7; D may be TRBD2 (5 bases). V shed 5 bases and J shed 4 bases, with 18 bases lying between them. Looked up from germline, CDR1 is KGHSH and CDR2 is LQKENI. The CDR3 runs to 15 residues. This chain's CDR3 is CASSAVARVMYEQYF. The CDR3 bases are TGTGCCAGCTCAGCCGTAGCGAGAGTTATGTACGAGCAGTACTTC.

The V gene is TRBV7-9, the J gene TRBJ1-2; the D gene is possibly TRBD1 (5 bases). The CDR3 spans 15 residues. Germline values: CDR1 SEHNR, CDR2 FQNEAQ (reference sequence). With 5 bases removed from V and 6 bases from J, the gap between germline ends came to 19 bases. The CDR3 nucleotides are TGTGCCAGCAGCACCCGTGGAGGGGAGAACGATGGCTACACCTTC. It specifies CASSTRGGENDGYTF.

Many counts were recorded for this clonotype. The chain is built from TRBV7-9 and TRBJ2-6; D remains ambiguous. Germline CDR1 SEHNR, CDR2 FQNEAQ (reference sequence). The CDR3 covers 14 residues. Trimming removed 5 bases from V and 4 bases from J, with 9 bases in between. The CDR3 loop is CASSPPRGANVLTF. The CDR3 nucleotides are TGTGCCAGCAGCCCCCCCAGGGGGGCCAACGTCCTGACTTTC.